This passage covers 15 T cell receptor beta chains from one sample sequenced in a study of vaccination effects on CD4 cells after COVID-19. Sequenced by immunoSEQ multiplex PCR; TCRdb stores in-frame clones only, minus some. The table includes tens of thousands of clones, more than 55% detected once. A 10-day culture period preceded the isolation of CD4+ T cells. What these receptors recognize is not known. Sequences were derived from CD4+ T cells from PBMCs cultured without peptide, sampled before COVID-19 vaccination. The receptors come from a human donor who received a COVID-19 vaccine.

In its sample, this clone was seen a few times. The V call is TRBV11-2, the J call TRBJ1-4, with 7 bases lining up with TRBD1. The V gene end was trimmed by 1 base and the J gene end by 8 bases; junction bases not matched to a gene: 7. Germline CDR1 SGHAT, CDR2 FQNNGV. The CDR3 totals 15 residues. The CDR3 spells CASSLGRGRREKLFF. DNA for the CDR3: TGTGCCAGCAGCTTAGGGAGGGGGCGGAGGGAAAAACTGTTTTTT.

V and J are TRBV7-9 and TRBJ1-2, with D perhaps matching TRBD1 (5 bases). This CDR3 contains 16 residues. Germline assignment: CDR1 SEHNR and CDR2 FQNEAQ (reference sequence). Trimming stripped 5 bases from V and 1 base from J, with 17 bases between. The DNA of the CDR3 is TGTGCCAGCAGCACCCGGGTCAGGGACCATAACTATGGCTACACCTTC. It specifies CASSTRVRDHNYGYTF.

The chain carries TRBV6-5 and TRBJ2-3; the D is unclear. This CDR3 is 15 amino acids long. V lost 5 bases to trimming and J lost 1 base, with 13 bases between them. In germline, CDR1 is MNHEY, CDR2 SVGAGI. Here the CDR3 reads CASSNNYYRTDTQYF. The CDR3 DNA reads TGTGCCAGCAGTAACAACTATTACCGCACAGATACGCAGTATTTT.

This chain links TRBV27 with TRBJ1-6; D remains ambiguous. Trimming cost V 2 bases and J 0 bases, with 5 bases left between them. Germline V gives CDR1 MNHEY, CDR2 SMNVEV (reference sequence). CDR3 size: 15 residues. The CDR3 DNA reads TGTGCCAGCAGTTTACAGAACTCCTATAATTCACCCCTCCACTTT. This codes for CASSLQNSYNSPLHF.

V usage is TRBV2 and J usage is TRBJ2-3; D is perhaps TRBD1 or TRBD2 (5 bases each). Germline values: CDR1 SNHLY, CDR2 FYNNEI. The CDR3 length is 15 residues. V lost 3 bases and J lost 7, with 17 bases in between. CDR3 loop: CASSEGMQGGYTQYF. In DNA form, the CDR3 reads TGTGCCAGCAGTGAGGGGATGCAGGGCGGGTATACGCAGTATTTT.

CDR3 amino acids: CASSESLGQGAGYTF. CDR3 nucleotide sequence: TGTGCCAGCAGTGAATCACTTGGACAGGGTGCCGGCTACACCTTC. The chain links TRBV25-1 to TRBJ1-2; TRBD1 matches at 8 bases. The CDR3 sequence is 15 residues long. Losses at the gene ends were 1 base for V and 8 bases for J; bases not matched to a gene: 9. CDR1 and CDR2 (germline): MGHDK, SYGVNS.

The chain uses TRBV10-3 and TRBJ1-2; D might be TRBD1 (5 bases). V was clipped by 3 bases and J by 8 bases, with 10 bases between them. The CDR3 runs to 12 residues. Per the germline V gene, CDR1 is ENHRY and CDR2 is SYGVKD. The CDR3 region has the DNA TGTGCCATCAGTGATGGCAGGGAAGGCTACACCTTC. This sequence encodes CAISDGREGYTF.

The chain is built from TRBV4-1 and TRBJ1-3; D perhaps matches TRBD1 (6 bases). The V and J ends lost 8 bases and 4 bases respectively, with 15 bases between them. Looked up from germline, CDR1 is MGHRA and CDR2 is YSYEKL. CDR3 length: 14 residues. CDR3 region: CASGGQLLGNTIYF. DNA for the CDR3: TGCGCCAGCGGGGGGCAGCTCTTGGGAAACACCATATATTTT.

V usage is TRBV11-2 and J usage is TRBJ1-1, with D unresolved. Trimming cost V 1 base and J 3 bases, with 6 bases left between them. CDR1 is SGHAT, CDR2 FQNNGV, per germline. The CDR3 consists of 13 residues. The CDR3 region is CASSLAGYTEAFF. Here the CDR3 DNA reads TGTGCCAGCAGCTTAGCGGGGTACACTGAAGCTTTCTTT. The full variable domain, its missing parts supplied by reference TRBV11-2 and TRBJ1-1, is EAGVAQSPRYKIIEKRQSVAFWCNPISGHATLYWYQQILGQGPKLLIQFQNNGVVDDSQLPKDRFSAERLKGVDSTLKIQPAKLEDSAVYLCASSLAGYTEAFFGQGTRLTVV.

The chain carries TRBV19 and TRBJ1-2; 9 bases align to TRBD1. V lost 5 bases to trimming and J lost 6 bases; unmatched junction nucleotides: 16. CDR3 size: 17 residues. Looked up from germline, CDR1 is LNHDA and CDR2 is SQIVND (reference sequence). Here the CDR3 DNA reads TGTGCCAGTAGTTCTGAGGGACAGGGTGACGTTCTGCATGGCTACACCTTC. This sequence encodes CASSSEGQGDVLHGYTF.

The chain carries TRBV11-2 and TRBJ2-1; 8 bases are shared with TRBD2. The junction had 20 bases not matched to a gene; V was cut back by 0 bases and J by 13 bases. CDR1 and CDR2 from the germline V gene are SGHAT and FQNNGV. The CDR3 sequence is 18 residues long. The CDR3 DNA follows: TGTGCCAGCAGCTTAGATTCGCGATCCTATAGCGGGGCAAGAAATCAGTTCTTC. Encoded protein: CASSLDSRSYSGARNQFF.

This chain connects TRBV7-2 to TRBJ2-7, with 7 bases matching TRBD1. This CDR3 spans 15 amino acids. V lost 6 bases, J lost 2 bases, and 10 bases stayed unmatched. Germline CDR1 reads SGHTA; CDR2 reads FQGNSA. The CDR3 sequence is CASSFLGQAPYEQYF. The CDR3 DNA reads as TGTGCCAGCAGTTTTCTTGGACAGGCGCCCTACGAGCAGTACTTC.

This clone has only a few counts. This rearrangement joins TRBV12-3 or TRBV12-4 to TRBJ1-6; D gene ambiguous. This CDR3 is built from 13 residues. Trimming took off 2 bases at V and 7 bases at J, with 6 bases between the two ends. The CDR3 here is CASSLRGNSPLHF. DNA of the CDR3: TGTGCCAGCAGTTTAAGAGGAAATTCACCCCTCCACTTT.

This clone has only a few counts. The rearrangement joins TRBV7-9 to TRBJ2-7, with D possibly TRBD1 on 6 matching bases. The CDR3 contains 13 residues. V was clipped by 3 bases and J by 6 bases, with 12 bases between them. Germline values: CDR1 SEHNR, CDR2 FQNEAQ (reference sequence). The CDR3 region is CASSLSTGIEQYF. The DNA for the CDR3 is TGTGCCAGCAGCTTGTCCACAGGGATCGAGCAGTACTTC.

This clone was recorded once. The rearrangement joins TRBV27 to TRBJ2-6, with TRBD1 matching over 8 bases. Germline assignment: CDR1 MNHEY and CDR2 SMNVEV (reference sequence). V shed 4 bases and J 4 bases; nucleotides not matched to a gene: 3. The CDR3 runs to 15 residues. The CDR3 DNA sequence: TGTGCCAGCAGTTCAGGGGGCGCCGGGGCCAACGTCCTGACTTTC. Translated, it gives CASSSGGAGANVLTF.